A selection of T cell receptor beta chains follows, all from one sample in a study of blood T cell repertoires in COVID-19. Clones were sequenced by immunoSEQ multiplex PCR, and TCRdb holds only the in-frame ones, with some missing. The sample lists about 200,000 clones; more than 70% were seen once. The sample consisted of PBMCs or T cells enriched from blood (not recorded which). The receptors come from a man aged 40-49 years with acute COVID-19. Each CDR3 is given without its conserved first and last residue.

j_call: TRBJ2-5
v_call: TRBV7-2
cdr3_aa: ASSRTRLETQY

j_call: TRBJ1-2
v_call: TRBV7-6
cdr3_aa: ASSTAGDDGYT

j_call: TRBJ1-2
v_call: TRBV6-5
cdr3_aa: ASSGMGQNYGYT

j_call: TRBJ2-3
v_call: TRBV11-3
cdr3_aa: ASSAGTGETDTQY

j_call: TRBJ1-2
v_call: TRBV30
cdr3_aa: AWSVKLNYGYT

j_call: TRBJ1-5
v_call: TRBV2
cdr3_aa: ASSLTGGSGQPQH

j_call: TRBJ1-5
v_call: TRBV5-6
cdr3_aa: ASSVITGVEPQH

j_call: TRBJ2-5
v_call: TRBV18
cdr3_aa: ASSTLHRGQETQY

j_call: TRBJ2-5
v_call: TRBV3-1/TRBV3-2
cdr3_aa: ASSQDQVRGRETQY

j_call: TRBJ2-2
v_call: TRBV19
cdr3_aa: ASSQPPGLSTYTGELF

j_call: TRBJ2-7
v_call: TRBV5-4
cdr3_aa: ASSLASGQGKYEQY

j_call: TRBJ1-2
v_call: TRBV29-1
cdr3_aa: SAVRDWDGYT

j_call: TRBJ2-7
v_call: TRBV28
cdr3_aa: ASSYQRGRASYEQY

j_call: TRBJ2-2
v_call: TRBV10-3
cdr3_aa: AINEAGLDTGELF

j_call: TRBJ1-6
v_call: TRBV28
cdr3_aa: ASQDRGQKGNSPLH